Here is one T cell receptor beta chain with its context. Its antigen is unknown. The data derive from a study of cytotoxic CD8 clonotypes in ibrutinib-treated CLL. Germline V lookup: CDR1 MGHDK, CDR2 SYGVNS. Trimming left V 3 bases short and J 6 bases short, with 13 bases between. This CDR3 has 14 amino acids. Study-level findings and limits: Sustained-remission and progressing patients' sampling times differed.

Repertoires were generated with immunoSEQ multiplex PCR, while TCRdb's copy carries only in-frame clones and drops some. There are over 200,000 clones in the sample; around 70% occur only once, and 5.9% lies in the top ten. The source material was PBMCs, sampled after 12 months of ibrutinib treatment. The TCR comes from a human donor with chronic lymphocytic leukemia. This rearrangement joins TRBV25-1 to TRBJ2-3; D remains ambiguous. CDR3 residues: CASSEKWGWDTQYF. CDR3 sequence (DNA): TGTGCCAGCAGTGAGAAATGGGGTTGGGATACGCAGTATTTT.